This TCR beta chain was captured in a study of response to subunit inactivated influenza vaccine (dated by TCRdb to the late 2010s). In terms of the full investigation: The study used deep quantitative T cell receptor repertoire profiling to track responses to a trivalent subunit inactivated influenza vaccine.

The receptor library was made with RT-PCR. The sample was run on an Illumina HiSeq 2500. TCRdb handled the public reads itself, with Q25 trimming in fastp and clone calling in MiXCR, and kept productive beta chains. CDR3 protein sequences are deduplicated, and each keeps its most common genes and DNA. The sample table holds fewer than 650,000 distinct CDR3 sequences, of which under 15% were seen once. The biggest ten clones account for less than 15% of the sample. This clonotype was counted between two and nine times. The target of this receptor is not known. No base qualities exist here, and no much larger clone lies one base off it. Trimmed from V: 3 bases; trimmed from J: 7 bases; junction bases lacking a gene match: 9. From the cysteine up to the phenylalanine, the CDR3 has a length of 16 residues. The only DNA kept is the CDR3, 48 bases in frame from the first base. CDR1 and CDR2 are read off the germline V gene as SGDLS and YYNGEE.

General conclusions and limits of the study: The authors proposed that each seasonal influenza vaccination may bring in only a limited number of new T cells.

The time point label on this specimen signifies: around 42 days after influenza vaccine administration. Sequenced material: PBMCs from blood, taken about 40 days after vaccination. The origin of this receptor is a man aged 50-59 years who received an inactivated influenza vaccine. Donor details come from another sample of the same person, matched by shared clones. This chain is built from TRBV9 and TRBJ2-7; TRBD2 lines up with 14 middle nucleotides. CDR3 sequence: CASSEGGGTSGREQYF. The nucleotide sequence reads as follows: TGTGCCAGCAGCGAGGGGGGTGGGACTAGCGGGAGAGAGCAGTACTTC. Beyond the CDR3, the reference TRBV9 and TRBJ2-7 genes provide the residues; the full variable domain reads: DSGVTQTPKHLITATGQRVTLRCSPRSGDLSVYWYQQSLDQGLQFLIQYYNGEERAKGNILERFSAQQFPDLHSELNLSSLELGDSALYFCASSEGGGTSGREQYFGPGTRLTVT.